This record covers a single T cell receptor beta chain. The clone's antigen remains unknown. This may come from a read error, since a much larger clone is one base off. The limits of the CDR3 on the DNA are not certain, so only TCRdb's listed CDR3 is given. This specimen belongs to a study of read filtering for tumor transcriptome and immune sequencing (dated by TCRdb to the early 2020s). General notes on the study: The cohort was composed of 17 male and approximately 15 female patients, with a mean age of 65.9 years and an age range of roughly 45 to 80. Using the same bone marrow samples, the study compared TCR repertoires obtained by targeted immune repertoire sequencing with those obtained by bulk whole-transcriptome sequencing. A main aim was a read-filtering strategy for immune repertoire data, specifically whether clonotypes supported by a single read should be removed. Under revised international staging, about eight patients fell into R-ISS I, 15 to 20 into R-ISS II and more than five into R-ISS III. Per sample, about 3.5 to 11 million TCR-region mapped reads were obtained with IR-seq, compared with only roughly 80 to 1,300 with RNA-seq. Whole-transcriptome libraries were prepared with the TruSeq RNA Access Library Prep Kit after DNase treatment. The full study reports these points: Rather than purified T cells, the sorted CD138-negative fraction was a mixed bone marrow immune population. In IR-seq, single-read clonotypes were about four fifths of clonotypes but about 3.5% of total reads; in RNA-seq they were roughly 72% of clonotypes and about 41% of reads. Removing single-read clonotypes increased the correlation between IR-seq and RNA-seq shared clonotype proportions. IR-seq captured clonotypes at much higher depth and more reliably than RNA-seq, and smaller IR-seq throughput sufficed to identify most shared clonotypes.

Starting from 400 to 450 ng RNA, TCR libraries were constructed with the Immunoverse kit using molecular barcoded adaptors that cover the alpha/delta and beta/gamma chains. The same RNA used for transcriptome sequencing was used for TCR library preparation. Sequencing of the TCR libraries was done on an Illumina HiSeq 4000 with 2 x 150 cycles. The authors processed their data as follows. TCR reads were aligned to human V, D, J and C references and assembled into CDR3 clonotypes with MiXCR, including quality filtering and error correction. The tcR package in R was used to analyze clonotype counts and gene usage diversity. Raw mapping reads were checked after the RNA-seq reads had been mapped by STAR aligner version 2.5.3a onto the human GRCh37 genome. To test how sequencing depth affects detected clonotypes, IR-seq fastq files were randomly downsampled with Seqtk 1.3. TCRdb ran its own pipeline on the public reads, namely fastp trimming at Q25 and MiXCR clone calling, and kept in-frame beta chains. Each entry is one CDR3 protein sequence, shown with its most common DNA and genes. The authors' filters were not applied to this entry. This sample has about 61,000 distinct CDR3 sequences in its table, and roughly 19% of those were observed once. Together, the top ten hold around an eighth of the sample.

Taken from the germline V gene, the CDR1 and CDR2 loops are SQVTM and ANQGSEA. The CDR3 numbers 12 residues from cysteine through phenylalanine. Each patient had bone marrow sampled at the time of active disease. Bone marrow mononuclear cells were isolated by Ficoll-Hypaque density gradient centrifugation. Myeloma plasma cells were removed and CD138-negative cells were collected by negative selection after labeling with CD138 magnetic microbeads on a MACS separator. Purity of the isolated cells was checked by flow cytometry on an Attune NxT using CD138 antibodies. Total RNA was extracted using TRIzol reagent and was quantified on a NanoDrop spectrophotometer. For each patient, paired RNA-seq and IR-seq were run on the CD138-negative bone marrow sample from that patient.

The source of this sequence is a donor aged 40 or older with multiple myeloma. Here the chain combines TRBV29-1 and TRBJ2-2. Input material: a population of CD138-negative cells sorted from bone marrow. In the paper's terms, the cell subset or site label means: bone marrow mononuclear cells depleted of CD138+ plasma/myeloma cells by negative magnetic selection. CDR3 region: CSVGAGTGELVF.